Below are 12 T cell receptor beta chains sequenced from a single sample in a study of CD8 T cells in Susac syndrome. With random hexamers, roughly 0.45 to 1 ug RNA was reverse transcribed. Via MiXCR, TCRdb re-called the immunoSEQ multiplex PCR reads, giving one row per CDR3 protein. The repertoire holds 200,000 to 300,000 distinct CDR3 sequences, with 93% as singletons. The sequenced material came from CD4+ T cells from PBMCs. All receptors derive from a human donor with multiple sclerosis.

The chain links TRBV20-1 to TRBJ2-1; 10 nucleotides align to TRBD2. The trim removed 6 bases at V and 5 bases at J, leaving 19 bases unmatched. The CDR3 runs 18 residues. CDR1 is DFQATT, CDR2 SNEGSKA, per germline (reference sequence). The CDR3, as DNA: TGCAGTGCCATCTATGGGGCTAGCGGGGGTCACAACCACAATGAGCAGTTCTTC. Protein sequence: CSAIYGASGGHNHNEQFF.

This clonotype came up once. V usage is TRBV30 and J usage is TRBJ1-2; tentatively, D is TRBD1 (6 bases). V lost 8 bases, J lost 3 bases, and 19 bases lay in between. This CDR3 region has 14 residues. In germline, CDR1 is GTSNPN, CDR2 SVGIG (reference sequence). The CDR3 coding sequence is TGTGCCCACGATCCGACAGGACGCTACTATGGCTACACCTTC. Protein sequence: CAHDPTGRYYGYTF.

The chain recombines TRBV7-2 with TRBJ2-6, with 7 positions matching TRBD1. CDR3 length: 15 amino acids. The ends lost 5 bases at V and 4 bases at J; junction bases unmatched: 5. Germline CDR1 SGHTA, CDR2 FQGNSA. CDR3 sequence: CASSADRAGANVLTF. CDR3 nucleotide sequence: TGTGCCAGCAGCGCCGACAGGGCCGGGGCCAACGTCCTGACTTTC.

The J gene is TRBJ2-2, the V gene TRBV19; D is unclear. Trimming took off 0 bases at V and 3 bases at J, with 8 bases between the two ends. The germline gives CDR1 LNHDA, CDR2 SQIVND (reference sequence). The CDR3 consists of 15 residues. The DNA for the CDR3 is TGTGCCAGTAGTATAGACAGGCCCCACACCGGGGAGCTGTTTTTT. Translation: CASSIDRPHTGELFF.

The chain joins TRBV12-3 or TRBV12-4 to TRBJ2-1, with 10 bases lining up with TRBD2. Losses at the gene ends were 6 bases for V and 3 bases for J; bases not matched to a gene: 5. The length of the CDR3 is 15 residues. CDR3 nucleotide sequence: TGTGCCAGCAGCCCTTCTAGCGGGAGCTACAATGAGCAGTTCTTC. This sequence encodes CASSPSSGSYNEQFF.

The V gene is TRBV9, the J gene TRBJ1-5; D perhaps matches TRBD1 (6 bases). The CDR3 runs 15 residues. V shed 4 bases and J shed 2 bases, with 13 bases lying between them. Germline CDR1 SGDLS, CDR2 YYNGEE. The CDR3 nucleotides read TGTGCCAGCAGCCCGGGACATCTTGGCAATCAGCCCCAGCATTTT. It translates to CASSPGHLGNQPQHF. Filled out from reference TRBV9 and TRBJ1-5, the complete variable domain reads DSGVTQTPKHLITATGQRVTLRCSPRSGDLSVYWYQQSLDQGLQFLIQYYNGEERAKGNILERFSAQQFPDLHSELNLSSLELGDSALYFCASSPGHLGNQPQHFGDGTRLSIL.

The rearrangement joins TRBV19 to TRBJ2-3; 7 bases map to TRBD1. V shed 5 bases and J 0 bases; nucleotides not matched to a gene: 14. The CDR3 loop spans 18 amino acids. Germline V gene lookup returns CDR1 LNHDA and CDR2 SQIVND (reference sequence). CDR3 nucleotide sequence: TGTGCCAGTAGTCCCGACAGGGAGCCTCTTCCTAGCACAGATACGCAGTATTTT. Translation: CASSPDREPLPSTDTQYF.

J is TRBJ1-6 and V is TRBV6-1; 8 positions agree with TRBD1. The CDR3 totals 14 residues. The germline CDR1 and CDR2 sequences are MNHNS and SASEGT. Losses at the gene ends were 3 bases for V and 10 bases for J; bases not matched to a gene: 5. As DNA, the CDR3 is TGTGCCAGCAGTGACCAGGGGGCTCGGTCACCCCTCCACTTT. Translation: CASSDQGARSPLHF.

The chain couples TRBV9 to TRBJ1-2; no firm D call. CDR1 is SGDLS, CDR2 YYNGEE, per germline. V lost 4 bases, J lost 0 bases, and 7 bases lay in between. The CDR3 is 13 residues long. The CDR3 DNA reads TGTGCCAGCAGCCCCCCCTCTAACTATGGCTACACCTTC. This encodes CASSPPSNYGYTF.

This chain joins TRBV19 and TRBJ1-2; no reliable D call. Trimming cost V 6 bases and J 0 bases, with 8 bases left between them. The CDR3 has 13 amino acids. Germline CDR1 and CDR2: LNHDA and SQIVND (reference sequence). CDR3 protein: CASRKQSNYGYTF. The CDR3 DNA sequence: TGTGCCAGTAGGAAACAGTCTAACTATGGCTACACCTTC.

The chain carries TRBV12-3 or TRBV12-4 and TRBJ2-1, with TRBD2 matching 12 bases. The CDR3 totals 15 residues. V was pared by 4 bases and J by 5 bases, with 3 bases of the junction left unmatched. CDR3 in amino acids: CASSSSGRVNNEQFF. In DNA form, the CDR3 reads TGTGCCAGCAGTTCTAGCGGGAGGGTCAACAATGAGCAGTTCTTC.

This rearrangement joins TRBV12-3 or TRBV12-4 to TRBJ2-2; D gene uncertain. The V end lost 2 bases, the J end lost 6 bases, and 4 bases lay between the germline ends. The CDR3 is 12 residues long. The CDR3 nucleotides read TGTGCCAGCAGTTTACTCCCCGGGGAGCTGTTTTTT. It translates to CASSLLPGELFF.